Included here is one TCR beta chain sequence, with context. Its antigen is unknown. No base qualities exist here, and no much larger clone lies one base off it. The sample comes from a study of shared T cell receptors in the human thymus (dated by TCRdb to the early 2020s). Notes on the research overall: The study examined how self-reactive, shared T-cell receptor alpha chains are generated in the human thymus.

Via the germline V gene (reference sequence), CDR1 is SGHKS and CDR2 YYEKEE. Relative to germline, V is missing 4 bases and J is missing 3 bases, with 6 bases of the junction outside any gene match. Taken from cysteine to phenylalanine, the CDR3 has 14 residues. Of the read, only the CDR3 DNA is kept; its 42 bases are in frame from base 1. The method was the immunoSEQ multiplex PCR assay. TCRdb retrieved this table from immuneACCESS and kept in-frame rearrangements only. Not all clones are present; in checked studies, unresolved V genes account for under half, and no reason is known for the remainder. For this sample there are approximately 660,000 clones; 88% appear just once. The ten largest clones capture 0.0085% to 0.012% of the sample. These sequences were also reported in another study, on human thymus T cells. Per that second paper: The donors were immunologically healthy infants in Finland who had open corrective cardiac surgery for congenital heart defects. Thymus tissue was collected as surgical resects that were removed during corrective cardiac surgery. Usage of V and J gene segments appeared to be biased in both the thymic and the peripheral blood repertoires. The related research found that thymic TCR repertoires overlapped highly between unrelated individuals. TCR alpha and beta repertoires from roughly 8 infant thymus samples and four related peripheral blood samples were characterized in the study. Donor ages ranged from roughly 6 to 250 days, and the cohort comprised six or seven male and a couple of female infants. Thymocytes were freed from the tissue by mechanical means and kept at -70 degrees C as pellets of about 8.5-34 million cells. Genomic DNA was extracted from frozen cell pellets with a QIAsymphony instrument. Using the immunoSEQ multiplex PCR assay, the TCRB and TCRAD loci were amplified from a standardized quantity of quality-controlled genomic DNA. Amplicons spanned the V(D)J region at a length sufficient to cover the CDR3 and identify V and J genes. The amplicons were sequenced on an Illumina platform via the commercial immunoSEQ service. Primer bias and sequencing errors were corrected as previously described, and TCRAD and TCRB were defined on the basis of the IMGT database. Repertoires were analysed with immunoSEQ Analyzer 3.0 and VDJTools, covering basic statistics, V/J segment usage, diversity estimates, rarefaction and pairwise overlap. Diversity was estimated with Chao1, ChaoE, Efron-Thisted, Shannon and inverse Simpson indices, and also on datasets down-sampled to the smallest sample. Repertoire overlap was assessed by strict matching of CDR3 nucleotide sequence, V gene and J gene, and clustering was done by Jaccard-based multidimensional scaling. On average, thymus samples gave 800,000 or so unique TCRB clonotypes, whereas blood samples gave about 92,000.

Recombination connected TRBV5-5 to TRBJ2-7; 8 bases in the middle match TRBD2. Sequencing used thymocytes. This sequence originates from a boy younger than two with a congenital heart defect. Donor details come from another sample of the same person, matched by shared clones. The DNA sequence follows: TGTGCCAGCAGCAGACCCGGGACTAGCTACGAGCAGTACTTC. The translation is CASSRPGTSYEQYF.